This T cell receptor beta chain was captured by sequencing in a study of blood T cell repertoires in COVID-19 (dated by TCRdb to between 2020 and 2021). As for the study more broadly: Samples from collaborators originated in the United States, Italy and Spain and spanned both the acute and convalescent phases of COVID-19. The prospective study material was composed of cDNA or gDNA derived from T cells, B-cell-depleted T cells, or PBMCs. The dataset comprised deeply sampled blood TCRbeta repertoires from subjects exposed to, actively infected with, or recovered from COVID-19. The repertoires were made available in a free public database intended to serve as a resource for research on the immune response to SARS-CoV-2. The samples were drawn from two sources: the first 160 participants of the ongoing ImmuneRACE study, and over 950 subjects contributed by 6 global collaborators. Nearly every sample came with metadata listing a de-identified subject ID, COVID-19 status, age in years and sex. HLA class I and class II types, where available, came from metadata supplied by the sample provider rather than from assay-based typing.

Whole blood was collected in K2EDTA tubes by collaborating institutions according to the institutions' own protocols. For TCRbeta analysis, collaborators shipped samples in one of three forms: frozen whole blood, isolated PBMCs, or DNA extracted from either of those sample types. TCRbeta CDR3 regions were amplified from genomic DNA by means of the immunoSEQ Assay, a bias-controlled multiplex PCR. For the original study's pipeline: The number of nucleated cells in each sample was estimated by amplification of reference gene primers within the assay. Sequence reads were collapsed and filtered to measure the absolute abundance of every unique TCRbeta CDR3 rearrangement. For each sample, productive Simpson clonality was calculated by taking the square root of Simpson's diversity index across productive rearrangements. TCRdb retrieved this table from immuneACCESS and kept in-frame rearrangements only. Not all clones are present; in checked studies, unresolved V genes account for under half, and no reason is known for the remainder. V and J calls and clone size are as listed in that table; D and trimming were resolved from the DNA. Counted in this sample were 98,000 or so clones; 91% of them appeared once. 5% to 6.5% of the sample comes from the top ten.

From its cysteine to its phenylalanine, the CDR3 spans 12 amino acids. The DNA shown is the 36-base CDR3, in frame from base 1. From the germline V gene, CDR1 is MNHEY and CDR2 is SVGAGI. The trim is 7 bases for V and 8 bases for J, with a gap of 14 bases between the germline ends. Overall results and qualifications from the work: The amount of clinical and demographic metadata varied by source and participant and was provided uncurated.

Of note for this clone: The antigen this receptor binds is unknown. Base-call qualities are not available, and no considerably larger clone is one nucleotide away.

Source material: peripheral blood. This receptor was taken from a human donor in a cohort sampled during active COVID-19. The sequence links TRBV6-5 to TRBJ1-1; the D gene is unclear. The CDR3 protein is CASMRVVGEAFF. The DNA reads TGTGCCAGCATGCGGGTTGTGGGAGAAGCTTTCTTT.